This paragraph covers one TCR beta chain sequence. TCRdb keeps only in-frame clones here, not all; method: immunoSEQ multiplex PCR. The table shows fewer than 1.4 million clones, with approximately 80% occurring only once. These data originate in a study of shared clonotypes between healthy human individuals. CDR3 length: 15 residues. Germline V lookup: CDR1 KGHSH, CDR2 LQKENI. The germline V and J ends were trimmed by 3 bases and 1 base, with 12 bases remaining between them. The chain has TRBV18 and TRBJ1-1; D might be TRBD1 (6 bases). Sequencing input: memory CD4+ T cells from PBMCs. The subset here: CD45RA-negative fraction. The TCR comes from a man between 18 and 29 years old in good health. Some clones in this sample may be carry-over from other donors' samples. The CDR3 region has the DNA TGTGCCAGCTCACCCTCGGGGGCAGCGAACACTGAAGCTTTCTTT. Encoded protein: CASSPSGAANTEAFF. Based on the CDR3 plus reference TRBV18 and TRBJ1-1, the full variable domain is NAGVMQNPRHLVRRRGQEARLRCSPMKGHSHVYWYRQLPEEGLKFMVYLQKENIIDESGMPKERFSAEFPKEGPSILRIQQVVRGDSAAYFCASSPSGAANTEAFFGQGTRLTVV.